The T cell receptor (beta chain) described here comes from a study of cytomegalovirus exposure and HLA in healthy donors. PCR involved 60 Vbeta and 13 Jbeta primers. Sequencing was performed with immunoSEQ multiplex PCR; in TCRdb, only in-frame clones are kept and a portion is missing. The top ten hold more than 0.2% of the sample, which has fewer than 200,000 clones, about 88% seen once. CDR1 and CDR2 from the germline V gene are ENHRY and SYGVKD. Trimming cost V 8 bases and J 3 bases, with 14 bases left between them. This CDR3 has 14 residues. The source is a girl in the first two years of life in good health and CMV-seronegative. The chain has TRBV10-3 and TRBJ2-1; the D gene is possibly TRBD1 (7 bases). The sample was PBMCs. The DNA for the CDR3 is TGTGCCATCGGCAGGGGGGCCGACTACAATGAGCAGTTCTTC. It yields the protein CAIGRGADYNEQFF.